This is a list of T cell receptor beta chains from one sample in a study of T cells in Graves' hyperthyroidism and ophthalmopathy. Each CDR3 protein gets one entry after TCRdb re-called the multiplex PCR reads with MiXCR. The table lists roughly 500,000 distinct CDR3 sequences, 46% of them singletons. The sequenced sample was peripheral blood or thyroid tissue (not recorded which). The receptors derive from an adult woman with Graves' disease, either hyperthyroidism or ophthalmopathy (not recorded which). The CDR3 runs from the conserved cysteine through the conserved F or W. Fields, in order: CDR3 length, clone size, V gene, D gene, J gene, CDR3 DNA, CDR3 protein. D genes are given only for firm matches. Size values are once, few and many counts, or a class for expanded clones, and some rows have none.

13	NA	TRBV24-1	NA	TRBJ1-2	TGTGCCACCAGCCGAGGCGGCCGTGCAGGCTACACCTTC	CATSRGGRAGYTF
15	few	TRBV7-9	NA	TRBJ1-2	TGTGCCAGCAGCGCACCCGGGACAAGCATCTATGGCTACACCTTC	CASSAPGTSIYGYTF
16	many	TRBV29-1	NA	TRBJ1-1	TGCAGCGTTGTCCCTTCGACGGGACCTAGAGGCACTGAAGCTTTCTTT	CSVVPSTGPRGTEAFF
13	many	TRBV14	NA	TRBJ1-5	TGTGCCAGCAGCTTTACTGACCGGGGTCCCCAGCATTTT	CASSFTDRGPQHF
12	NA	TRBV2	NA	TRBJ1-1	TGTGCCAGCAGTGAGCCCCGAGCGGAAGCTTTCTTT	CASSEPRAEAFF
10	NA	TRBV7-2	NA	TRBJ2-7	TGTGCCAGCACCCTCTACGAGCAGTACTTC	CASTLYEQYF
13	NA	TRBV5-1	NA	TRBJ2-7	TGCGCCAGCAGCCATACCTTCGACTACGAGCAGTACTTC	CASSHTFDYEQYF
13	few	TRBV7-9	NA	TRBJ2-7	TGTGCCAGCAGTGAAGAGGCTCCGATCGAGCAGTACTTC	CASSEEAPIEQYF
16	NA	TRBV10-3	TRBD1	TRBJ1-5	TGTGCCATCAGTGAGTTATGGCAGGGGGCGGATCAGCCCCAGCATTTT	CAISELWQGADQPQHF
14	NA	TRBV19	NA	TRBJ2-2	TGTGCCAGTAGTCTAGACAGCTACACCGGGGAGCTGTTTTTT	CASSLDSYTGELFF
14	few	TRBV29-1	TRBD1	TRBJ2-5	TGCAGCGTCTACTGGGACAGAACACAAGAGACCCAGTACTTC	CSVYWDRTQETQYF
15	few	TRBV29-1	NA	TRBJ2-7	TGCAGCGTTGGTCACCCAGTGGGCGGGTACTACGAGCAGTACTTC	CSVGHPVGGYYEQYF
13	NA	TRBV20-1	TRBD2	TRBJ2-7	TGCAGTGCTAGGACTAGCGGGCAAAACGAGCAGTACTTC	CSARTSGQNEQYF
16	many	TRBV10-1	TRBD2	TRBJ2-7	TGCGCCAGCAGTGATCGGACTAGCGGGAATAAGTACGAGCAGTACTTC	CASSDRTSGNKYEQYF
15	many	TRBV9	NA	TRBJ1-5	TGTGCCAGCAGCGTAGGAGGCCAGGGAAATCAGCCCCAGCATTTT	CASSVGGQGNQPQHF
14	many	TRBV7-2	NA	TRBJ2-7	TGTGCCAGCAGCTTAAGGGGGGCAGATGGGGAGCAGTACTTC	CASSLRGADGEQYF
9	few	TRBV20-1	NA	TRBJ1-5	TGCAGTGCGCGGGGACACCAGCATTTT	CSARGHQHF
14	NA	TRBV7-9	NA	TRBJ2-7	TGTGCCAGCAGCGGGTGGGACGGGAACTACGAGCAGTACTTC	CASSGWDGNYEQYF
14	many	TRBV12-3/TRBV12-4	NA	TRBJ2-7	TGTGCCAGCACCTTAACCGGGACTCGCTCCGAGCAGTACTTC	CASTLTGTRSEQYF
15	NA	TRBV19	NA	TRBJ1-1	TGTGCCAGTACCTCTTCTAGGGGTAGCAGATCGGAAGCTTTCTTT	CASTSSRGSRSEAFF
14	NA	TRBV7-9	NA	TRBJ1-2	TGTGCCAGCAGCTTAGTTAACAGAGGGTATGGCTACACCTTC	CASSLVNRGYGYTF
17	NA	TRBV7-9	NA	TRBJ1-6	TGTGCCAGCAGCTCTGGGGGGACGCTTTCCTATAATTCACCCCTCCACTTT	CASSSGGTLSYNSPLHF
12	few	TRBV10-3	TRBD2	TRBJ2-1	TGTGCCATCAGTCATCCGGGGGGTGAGCAGTTCTTC	CAISHPGGEQFF
14	NA	TRBV20-1	NA	TRBJ2-7	TGCAGTGCTGAGAATCAGGACTACTCCTACGAGCAGTACTTC	CSAENQDYSYEQYF
16	many	TRBV7-9	TRBD1	TRBJ1-2	TGTGCCAGCAGCTTAGCGGGACAGGGGGTACGAGGTGGCTACACCTTC	CASSLAGQGVRGGYTF
14	many	TRBV20-1	TRBD1	TRBJ1-4	TGCAGTGCTAGAAACCAGGGGGCTGGGGAAAAACTGTTTTTT	CSARNQGAGEKLFF
14	NA	TRBV2	NA	TRBJ2-3	TGTGCCAGCAACAGGGAAAGGGGCACAGATACGCAGTATTTT	CASNRERGTDTQYF
13	few	TRBV6-5	NA	TRBJ1-6	TGTGCCAGCCTCGGGGGGCGAGGCTCACCCCTCCACTTT	CASLGGRGSPLHF
13	NA	TRBV4-1	NA	TRBJ1-2	TGCGCCAGCAGCAAACAGGAACTCTATGGCTACACCTTC	CASSKQELYGYTF
14	many	TRBV4-1	NA	TRBJ1-1	TGCGCCAGCAGCCAAGGGTGGGGTGACACTGAAGCTTTCTTT	CASSQGWGDTEAFF
15	NA	TRBV12-3/TRBV12-4	NA	TRBJ2-7	TGTGCCAGCAGCCGGAAGGGGATCCGTATCTACGAGCAGTACTTC	CASSRKGIRIYEQYF
14	few	TRBV20-1	TRBD1	TRBJ2-5	TGCAGTGCTAGTTCTACAGGGGGCCTGGAGACCCAGTACTTC	CSASSTGGLETQYF
11	NA	TRBV20-1	NA	TRBJ2-7	TGCAGTGTAGGGACTGCATACGAGCAGTACTTC	CSVGTAYEQYF
15	NA	TRBV7-2	NA	TRBJ2-7	TGTGCCAGCAGCTTTTCGGCAGTGAGCTCCTACGAGCAGTACTTC	CASSFSAVSSYEQYF
12	many	TRBV20-1	NA	TRBJ2-7	TGCAGTGCCCGGGTACGGAACTACGAGCAGTACTTC	CSARVRNYEQYF
15	NA	TRBV12-3/TRBV12-4	NA	TRBJ1-5	TGTGCCAGCAGTTTAGACCAAGGGAGAGGCCAGCCCCAGCATTTT	CASSLDQGRGQPQHF
13	many	TRBV20-1	NA	TRBJ1-1	TGCAGTGCTAGTGAGGACATGAACACTGAAGCTTTCTTT	CSASEDMNTEAFF
15	NA	TRBV11-2	TRBD2	TRBJ2-7	TGTGCCAGCAGCTTTAGCGGGAGCGGGCTAAACGAGCAGTACTTC	CASSFSGSGLNEQYF
14	NA	TRBV29-1	NA	TRBJ1-2	TGCAGCGTCGGACATTTCACCGGGGACGATGGCTACACCTTC	CSVGHFTGDDGYTF
14	once	TRBV7-2	NA	TRBJ1-2	TGTGACAGCAGCTTAGCTAACAGGGACGATGGCTACACCTTC	CDSSLANRDDGYTF
10	NA	TRBV29-1	TRBD1	TRBJ1-1	TGCAGCGCCGGGGACAGCGAAGCTTTCTTT	CSAGDSEAFF
14	NA	TRBV5-4	TRBD1	TRBJ1-2	TGTGCCAGCAGCTTTGCCGGGACAGGGACCGGCTACACCTTC	CASSFAGTGTGYTF
14	NA	TRBV10-3	NA	TRBJ1-2	TGTGCCATCAGTGACGCGGGTCAGGTTCGTCGCTACACCTTC	CAISDAGQVRRYTF
13	many	TRBV5-1	TRBD2	TRBJ2-7	TGCGCCAGCAGCGGTTCCCCGGGAGGGGACCAGTACTTC	CASSGSPGGDQYF
15	few	TRBV6-1	TRBD2	TRBJ2-2	TGTGCCAGCAGTTCTCGTAGCGGGAGCACCGGGGAGCTGTTTTTT	CASSSRSGSTGELFF
15	few	TRBV15	NA	TRBJ1-2	TGTGCCACCAGCAGAGATCAAGGAGGCAACTATGGCTACACCTTC	CATSRDQGGNYGYTF
17	many	TRBV6-1	TRBD1	TRBJ1-1	TGTGCCAGCAGTCTTTCCAGGGGGCGAGACATGAACACTGAAGCTTTCTTT	CASSLSRGRDMNTEAFF
15	NA	TRBV10-3	NA	TRBJ2-7	TGTGCCATCGGTGTGCGGACAGCCCCCTCCTACGAGCAGTACTTC	CAIGVRTAPSYEQYF
14	many	TRBV7-9	NA	TRBJ1-1	TGTGCCAGCAGCTTTGACAGGTTGAACACTGAAGCTTTCTTT	CASSFDRLNTEAFF
14	NA	TRBV20-1	TRBD1	TRBJ1-2	TGCAGCGCCCAGGGGGACAGGGGGCTTGATGGCTACACCTTC	CSAQGDRGLDGYTF
16	NA	TRBV7-2	TRBD1	TRBJ2-2	TGTGCCAGCAGCTTGCTCAGGACAGGGGTAACCGGGGAGCTGTTTTTT	CASSLLRTGVTGELFF
13	many	TRBV12-3/TRBV12-4	NA	TRBJ2-7	TGTGCCAGCAGTTTAGGCGCGAGCTACGAGCAGTACTTC	CASSLGASYEQYF
19	NA	TRBV2	TRBD1	TRBJ1-5	TGTGCCTGCAGTGCTGGCCACGCGTCGGGACAGTCCAGCAATCAGCCCCAGCATTTT	CACSAGHASGQSSNQPQHF
15	many	TRBV7-2	NA	TRBJ1-1	TGTGCCAGCAGCTGGGCGGGGGCTCGGAACACTGAAGCTTTCTTT	CASSWAGARNTEAFF
15	NA	TRBV11-2	NA	TRBJ2-3	TGTGCCAGCAGCTACTTGGGGGGCAGGACAGATACGCAGTATTTC	CASSYLGGRTDTQYF
14	many	TRBV10-3	NA	TRBJ1-1	TGTGCCACCCGGAACAGGCCTAGGGACACTGAAGCTTTCTTT	CATRNRPRDTEAFF
13	NA	TRBV12-3/TRBV12-4	NA	TRBJ2-3	TGTGCCAGCAGTATCTACCTCACAGATACGCAGTATTTT	CASSIYLTDTQYF
15	many	TRBV5-8	NA	TRBJ1-2	TGTGCCAGCAGCCCCTTGGGGGAAGGGAGCTATGGCTACACCTTC	CASSPLGEGSYGYTF
16	NA	TRBV10-2	NA	TRBJ1-6	TGCGCCAGCAGTGTTGAAGGAGCCCTTTATAATTCACCCCTCCACTTT	CASSVEGALYNSPLHF
15	few	TRBV7-2	NA	TRBJ1-2	TGTGCCAGCAGCTTAGAGAGCGGGAACCTACATGGCTACACCTTC	CASSLESGNLHGYTF